One and the same sample provided the 23 T cell receptor beta chains below, sequenced in a study of T cell changes during pregnancy in multiple sclerosis. The assay was immunoSEQ multiplex PCR, and TCRdb's table has in-frame clones only and misses some. Of about 60,000 clones in the sample, roughly 89% were seen once. The sample was CD4+ T cells from peripheral blood mononuclear cells, taken after pregnancy. The receptors come from a female donor in good health, enrolled as a control in a pregnancy study.

The chain has TRBV5-6 and TRBJ2-3; 12 bases are shared with TRBD1. V lost 1 base, J lost 7 bases, and 10 bases stayed unmatched. Germline-derived CDR1 and CDR2 are SGHDT and YYEEEE. The length of the CDR3 is 17 residues. The CDR3 DNA reads TGTGCCAGCAGCTTGTCTTTGGGACAGGGGGCTCGAAATACGCAGTATTTT. It specifies CASSLSLGQGARNTQYF.

This chain links TRBV7-2 with TRBJ2-6, with D unresolved. The length of the CDR3 is 16 residues. The ends were cut back, 1 base at V and 0 bases at J, with 7 bases in the middle. Per germline, CDR1 SGHTA and CDR2 FQGNSA. DNA of the CDR3: TGTGCCAGCAGCTTAGGCCGGTACTCTGGGGCCAACGTCCTGACTTTC. Protein sequence: CASSLGRYSGANVLTF.

DNA for the CDR3: TGTGCCATCAGTGAGTCTCCTAGCGGGGTAGTGGATACGCAGTATTTT. Encoded protein: CAISESPSGVVDTQYF. The V call is TRBV10-3, the J call TRBJ2-3, with 9 bases fitting TRBD2. CDR1 is ENHRY, CDR2 SYGVKD, per germline. Germline trimming cut 0 bases from V and 6 bases from J; bases unmatched to any gene: 7. This CDR3 comprises 16 residues.

The genes are TRBV27 and TRBJ1-2; 9 nucleotides match TRBD1. J lost 6 bases, V lost 10 bases, and 12 bases had no gene match. The V gene's germline CDR1 is MNHEY and CDR2 SMNVEV (reference sequence). The CDR3 is made up of 14 amino acids. The CDR3 loop is CANTADRGRDGYTF. In nucleotides, the CDR3 is TGTGCCAACACCGCGGACAGGGGAAGAGATGGCTACACCTTC.

Note on this clone: The junction departs from the called germline gene at one end, perhaps through a read error. This sequence joins TRBV10-1 and TRBJ2-1; 7 bases are a match to TRBD1. Germline V CDR1 and CDR2: WNHNN, SYGVQD (reference sequence). The CDR3 sequence is 17 residues long. DNA for the CDR3: TGCGCCAGCAGTACTGCCGACCCCGACCGGGACAGACTTGAAGAGGTCTTC. Translation gives CASSTADPDRDRLEEVF.

Here the CDR3 reads CASSVDRAGYNEQFF. For the CDR3, the DNA is TGTGCCAGCAGCGTTGACAGGGCCGGGTACAATGAGCAGTTCTTC. The chain has TRBV2 and TRBJ2-1; the match to TRBD1 covers 7 bases. Germline V lookup: CDR1 SNHLY, CDR2 FYNNEI. V dropped 6 bases and J dropped 4; count of bases not matched to a gene: 9. The CDR3 sequence is 15 residues long.

The V and J genes are TRBV28 and TRBJ1-2, with D possibly being TRBD1 (5 bases). Germline V gene data show CDR1 as MDHEN and CDR2 as SYDVKM. V shed 4 bases and J shed 2 bases, with 8 bases lying between them. The CDR3 consists of 13 residues. The CDR3 here is CASSWGDNYGYTF. CDR3 in DNA: TGTGCCAGCAGTTGGGGGGACAACTATGGCTACACCTTC.

The V and J genes are TRBV29-1 and TRBJ1-2; 7 nucleotides agree with TRBD1. Germline values: CDR1 SQVTM, CDR2 ANQGSEA. This CDR3 region has 13 residues. V was clipped by 0 bases and J by 5 bases; unmatched bases: 3. In DNA, the CDR3 is TGCAGCGTTGAAGAAATACAGGGGTATGGCTACACCTTC. Protein: CSVEEIQGYGYTF.

The chain combines TRBV6-5 with TRBJ2-7, with 12 bases fitting TRBD2. The V gene's germline CDR1 is MNHEY and CDR2 SVGAGI. The CDR3 length is 15 residues. The junction had 5 bases not matched to a gene; V was cut back by 4 bases and J by 4 bases. CDR3 in DNA: TGTGCCAGCAGTTTACTAGCGGGGGGCCAATACGAGCAGTACTTC. This encodes CASSLLAGGQYEQYF.

The gene calls are TRBV6-9 and TRBJ1-3; the D gene is possibly TRBD1 (6 bases). Germline V gene sequence: CDR1 MNHGY, CDR2 SVAAGI. Trimming pared 7 bases from V and 0 bases from J, leaving 13 bases between. The CDR3 is made up of 15 amino acids. CDR3 in DNA: TGTGCCAGCACCGGACAGCCCCACTCTGGAAACACCATATATTTT. Protein sequence: CASTGQPHSGNTIYF.

The rearrangement uses TRBV11-3 and TRBJ2-1; D ambiguous. The germline CDR1 and CDR2 sequences are SGHNT and YENEEA. There are 12 residues in the CDR3. V was trimmed by 5 bases and J by 8 bases, leaving 10 bases between them. CDR3 residues: CASSKLVHEQFF. The CDR3 nucleotides are TGTGCCAGCAGCAAGCTGGTCCATGAGCAGTTCTTC.

This chain joins TRBV30 and TRBJ2-1; D not resolved. The ends were cut back, 3 bases at V and 6 bases at J, with 9 bases in the middle. The CDR3 extends over 12 amino acids. CDR1 is GTSNPN, CDR2 SVGIG, per germline (reference sequence). The CDR3 DNA reads TGTGCCTGGAGGAAGAGTTCCAATGAGCAGTTCTTC. Translating gives CAWRKSSNEQFF.

V gene TRBV9 combines with J gene TRBJ2-3; maybe TRBD2 (7 bases). The CDR3 spans 15 residues. The germline gives CDR1 SGDLS, CDR2 YYNGEE. V lost 3 bases, J lost 4 bases, and 15 bases lay in between. CDR3: CASSAAGAGPDTQYF. CDR3 DNA: TGTGCCAGCAGCGCGGCGGGGGCGGGGCCAGATACGCAGTATTTT.

The rearrangement joins TRBV2 to TRBJ1-5; TRBD1 is a possible D gene (5 bases). Trimming took off 8 bases at V and 2 bases at J, with 13 bases between the two ends. This CDR3 contains 14 residues. Germline-derived CDR1 and CDR2 are SNHLY and FYNNEI. In DNA form, the CDR3 reads TGTGCCAGCGGGGCCCAGGCTGGCAATCAGCCCCAGCATTTT. It encodes CASGAQAGNQPQHF.

The rearrangement joins TRBV30 to TRBJ1-2, with 10 bases matching TRBD1. The junction had 3 bases not matched to a gene; V was cut back by 0 bases and J by 5 bases. The CDR3 covers 14 residues. Germline CDR1 reads GTSNPN; CDR2 reads SVGIG (reference sequence). The CDR3 loop reads CAWSVLGQGYGYTF. CDR3 sequence (DNA): TGTGCCTGGAGTGTACTGGGACAGGGGTATGGCTACACCTTC.

The chain recombines TRBV19 with TRBJ2-2; D perhaps matches TRBD1 (6 bases). The V and J ends lost 1 base and 8 bases respectively, with 14 bases between them. Germline CDR1 is LNHDA and CDR2 is SQIVND (reference sequence). CDR3 length equals 15 residues. CDR3 nucleotides: TGTGCCAGTAGTATAGGGACAGCTGCCGGTGGGGAGCTGTTTTTT. This translates into CASSIGTAAGGELFF.

This chain connects TRBV6-1 to TRBJ1-2; the D is unclear. The germline V gene encodes CDR1 MNHNS and CDR2 SASEGT. The CDR3 covers 15 residues. V lost 6 bases and J 8 bases, leaving 22 bases between the germline ends. The CDR3 DNA is TGTGCCAGCAGGGCTACAAATCCCGGGAGAAGGGGCTACACCTTC. This sequence encodes CASRATNPGRRGYTF.

The CDR3: CASSNSGGSTDTQYF. The CDR3 DNA reads TGCGCCAGCAGCAATAGCGGGGGTAGCACAGATACGCAGTATTTT. V and J are TRBV5-1 and TRBJ2-3, with 9 positions matching TRBD2. Germline trimming cut 4 bases from V and 0 bases from J; bases unmatched to any gene: 3. CDR3 length: 15 amino acids. Germline loops: CDR1 SGHRS, CDR2 YFSETQ. Full variable domain (rest looked up from reference TRBV5-1 and TRBJ2-3): KAGVTQTPRYLIKTRGQQVTLSCSPISGHRSVSWYQQTPGQGLQFLFEYFSETQRNKGNFPGRFSGRQFSNSRSEMNVSTLELGDSALYLCASSNSGGSTDTQYFGPGTRLTVL.

V is TRBV10-2 and J is TRBJ1-4, with TRBD1 as a possible D gene (6 bases). The V and J ends lost 7 bases and 8 bases respectively, with 20 bases between them. Germline CDR1 WSHSY, CDR2 SAAADI. This CDR3 has 15 amino acids. Here the CDR3 DNA reads TGCGCCAGCACCTCCAGGGGAAGGGGAGACGAAAAACTGTTTTTT. Protein product: CASTSRGRGDEKLFF.

The V call is TRBV7-2, the J call TRBJ1-2; unclear D gene. The CDR3 extends over 14 amino acids. Germline V gene data show CDR1 as SGHTA and CDR2 as FQGNSA. The V and J ends lost 1 base and 5 bases respectively, with 11 bases between them. CDR3 nucleotide sequence: TGTGCCAGCAGCTTAGGAACAGCCCAGTATGGCTACACCTTC. Residues: CASSLGTAQYGYTF.

The chain couples TRBV19 to TRBJ2-5; the D gene is possibly TRBD2 (5 bases). The CDR3 has 14 amino acids. Per the germline V gene, CDR1 is LNHDA and CDR2 is SQIVND (reference sequence). Between the trimmed V and J ends, which lost 5 bases and 4 bases, there was a span of 14 bases. The CDR3 region is CASSEDSARETQYF. In DNA, the CDR3 is TGTGCCAGTAGTGAGGACTCTGCGCGAGAGACCCAGTACTTC.

This chain connects TRBV15 to TRBJ1-1, with 7 bases aligning to TRBD1. Germline loops: CDR1 LNHNV, CDR2 YYDKDF (reference sequence). J lost 3 bases, V lost 1 base, and 8 bases had no gene match. The CDR3 loop spans 16 amino acids. CDR3 sequence reads: CATSRGGGGGYTEAFF. CDR3 nucleotide sequence: TGTGCCACCAGCAGAGGAGGCGGAGGGGGCTACACTGAAGCTTTCTTT.

V gene TRBV9 combines with J gene TRBJ2-1, with 10 bases that match TRBD2. After removal of 2 bases from V and 4 bases from J, the junction contained 3 bases not matched to a gene. This CDR3 is built from 15 residues. The germline V gene encodes CDR1 SGDLS and CDR2 YYNGEE. In nucleotides, the CDR3 is TGTGCCAGCAGCGTCGGACTAGCGGATTACAATGAGCAGTTCTTC. Protein product: CASSVGLADYNEQFF.